This TCR beta chain was identified in a study of beta chain features in type 1 diabetes. Study outcomes and limitations: Shorter TCRB CDR3s, moderately but significantly so, were found in Type 1 diabetes patients in all four CD4+ subsets. Type 1 diabetes patients showed fewer insertions and more deletions at VDJ junctions.

Expressed TCRB transcripts were sequenced because the entire RNA isolate underwent reverse transcription. Some clones are missing from TCRdb's copy, which holds only in-frame ones; the method was immunoSEQ multiplex PCR. The table lists around 360,000 clones, approximately 12% of them singletons. This clone was detected a few times. The antigen is unknown. A CD45RO/CCR7/CD25/CD127/CD95/CD27 panel sorted naive, central memory, regulatory and stem cell-like memory CD4+ cells. The CDR3 is 15 amino acids. Per the germline V gene, CDR1 is LGHNA and CDR2 is YSLEER. Losses at the gene ends were 1 base for V and 4 bases for J; bases not matched to a gene: 6.

Sequencing was done on a sample of naive CD4+ T cells from blood. V and J are TRBV4-3 and TRBJ2-5; 7 bases agree with TRBD1. This receptor was taken from a woman aged 18-29 years with type 1 diabetes. The CDR3 loop reads CASSQAWAGGETQYF. CDR3 DNA: TGCGCCAGCAGCCAAGCCTGGGCAGGGGGAGAGACCCAGTACTTC.